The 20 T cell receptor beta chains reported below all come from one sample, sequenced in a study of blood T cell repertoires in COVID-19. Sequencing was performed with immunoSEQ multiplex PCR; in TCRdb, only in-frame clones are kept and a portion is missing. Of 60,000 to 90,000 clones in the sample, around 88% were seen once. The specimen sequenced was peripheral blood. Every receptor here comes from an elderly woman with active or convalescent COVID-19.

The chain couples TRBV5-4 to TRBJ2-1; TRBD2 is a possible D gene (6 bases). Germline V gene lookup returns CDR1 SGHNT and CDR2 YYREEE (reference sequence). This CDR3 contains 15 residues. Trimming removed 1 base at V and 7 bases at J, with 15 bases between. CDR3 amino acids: CASSLRRGPINEQFF. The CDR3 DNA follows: TGTGCCAGCAGCTTGAGGCGGGGCCCAATTAATGAGCAGTTCTTC.

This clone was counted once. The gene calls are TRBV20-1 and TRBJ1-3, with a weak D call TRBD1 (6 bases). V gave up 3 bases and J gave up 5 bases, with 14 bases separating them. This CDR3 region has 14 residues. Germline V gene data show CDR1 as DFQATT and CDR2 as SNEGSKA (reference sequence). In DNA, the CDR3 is TGCAGTGCTAGTAGATTGGGGGACAGAAACACCATATATTTT. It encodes CSASRLGDRNTIYF.

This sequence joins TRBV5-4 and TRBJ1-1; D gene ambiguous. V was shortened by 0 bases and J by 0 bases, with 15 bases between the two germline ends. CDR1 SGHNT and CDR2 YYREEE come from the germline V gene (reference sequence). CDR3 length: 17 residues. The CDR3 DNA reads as TGTGCCAGCAGCTTGGGAAGTCGGGTACAAATGAACACTGAAGCTTTCTTT. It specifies CASSLGSRVQMNTEAFF.

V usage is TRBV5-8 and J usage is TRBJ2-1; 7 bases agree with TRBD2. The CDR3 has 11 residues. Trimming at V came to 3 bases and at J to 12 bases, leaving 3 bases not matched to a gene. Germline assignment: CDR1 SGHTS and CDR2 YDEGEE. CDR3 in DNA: TGTGCCAGCAGCTCATCGGGGGGGCAGTTCTTC. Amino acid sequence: CASSSSGGQFF.

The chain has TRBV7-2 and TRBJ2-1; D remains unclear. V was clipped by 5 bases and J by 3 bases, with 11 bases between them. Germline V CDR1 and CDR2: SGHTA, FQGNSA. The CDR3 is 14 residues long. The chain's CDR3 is CASSIRSNYNEQFF. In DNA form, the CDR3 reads TGTGCCAGCAGCATTCGGTCGAACTACAATGAGCAGTTCTTC.

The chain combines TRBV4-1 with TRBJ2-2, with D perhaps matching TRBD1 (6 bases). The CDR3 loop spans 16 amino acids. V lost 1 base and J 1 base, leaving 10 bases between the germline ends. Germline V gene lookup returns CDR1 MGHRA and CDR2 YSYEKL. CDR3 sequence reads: CASSQGWTVNTGELFF. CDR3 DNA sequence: TGCGCCAGCAGCCAAGGATGGACAGTGAACACCGGGGAGCTGTTTTTT.

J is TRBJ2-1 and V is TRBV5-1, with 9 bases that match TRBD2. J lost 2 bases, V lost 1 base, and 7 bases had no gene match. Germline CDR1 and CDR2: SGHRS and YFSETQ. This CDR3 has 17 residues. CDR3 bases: TGCGCCAGCAGCTTGCGAACTAGCGGGTGGGCCTACAATGAGCAGTTCTTC. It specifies CASSLRTSGWAYNEQFF.

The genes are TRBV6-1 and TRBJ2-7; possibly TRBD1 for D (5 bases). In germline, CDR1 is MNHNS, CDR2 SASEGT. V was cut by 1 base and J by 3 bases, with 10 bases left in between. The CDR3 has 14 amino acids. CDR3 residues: CASSEDRMNYEQYF. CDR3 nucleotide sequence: TGTGCCAGCAGTGAAGACAGGATGAACTACGAGCAGTACTTC.

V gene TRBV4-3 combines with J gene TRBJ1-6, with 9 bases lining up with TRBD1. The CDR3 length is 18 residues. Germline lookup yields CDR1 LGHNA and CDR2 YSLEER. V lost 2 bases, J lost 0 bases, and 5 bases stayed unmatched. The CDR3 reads CASSQITGGRSYNSPLHF. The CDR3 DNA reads TGCGCCAGCAGCCAAATTACAGGGGGCCGCTCCTATAATTCACCCCTCCACTTT.

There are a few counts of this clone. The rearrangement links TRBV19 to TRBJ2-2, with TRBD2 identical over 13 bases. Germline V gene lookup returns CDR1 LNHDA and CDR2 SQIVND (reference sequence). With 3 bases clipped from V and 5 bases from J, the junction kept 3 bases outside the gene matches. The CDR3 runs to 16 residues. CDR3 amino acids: CASSIRTSGRTGELFF. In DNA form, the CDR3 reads TGTGCCAGTAGTATCCGGACTAGCGGGAGAACCGGGGAGCTGTTTTTT. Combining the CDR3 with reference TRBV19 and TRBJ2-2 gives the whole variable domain DGGITQSPKYLFRKEGQNVTLSCEQNLNHDAMYWYRQDPGQGLRLIYYSQIVNDFQKGDIAEGYSVSREKKESFPLTVTSAQKNPTAFYLCASSIRTSGRTGELFFGEGSRLTVL.

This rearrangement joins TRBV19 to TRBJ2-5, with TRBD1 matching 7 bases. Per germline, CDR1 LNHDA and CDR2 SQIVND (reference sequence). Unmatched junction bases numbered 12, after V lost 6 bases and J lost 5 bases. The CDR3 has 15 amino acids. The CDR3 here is CASSARGQDRETQYF. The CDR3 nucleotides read TGTGCCAGTAGCGCTAGAGGACAGGACCGGGAGACCCAGTACTTC.

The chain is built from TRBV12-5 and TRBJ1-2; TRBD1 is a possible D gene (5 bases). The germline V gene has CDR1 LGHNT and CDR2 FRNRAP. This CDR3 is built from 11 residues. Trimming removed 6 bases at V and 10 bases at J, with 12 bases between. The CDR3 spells CASGRGTDYTF. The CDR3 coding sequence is TGTGCTAGTGGAAGGGGTACAGACTACACCTTC.

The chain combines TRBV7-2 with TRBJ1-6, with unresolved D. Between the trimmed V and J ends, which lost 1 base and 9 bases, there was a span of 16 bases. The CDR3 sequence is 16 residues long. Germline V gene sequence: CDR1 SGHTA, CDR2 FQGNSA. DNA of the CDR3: TGTGCCAGCAGCTTAGGTAGTATGGGGAGAAGTTCACCCCTCCACTTT. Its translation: CASSLGSMGRSSPLHF.

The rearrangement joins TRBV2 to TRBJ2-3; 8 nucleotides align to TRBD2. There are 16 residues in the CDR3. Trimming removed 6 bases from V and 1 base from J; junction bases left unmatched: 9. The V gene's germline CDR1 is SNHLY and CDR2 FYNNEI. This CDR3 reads CASSALRSGGTDTQYF. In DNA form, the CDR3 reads TGTGCCAGCAGCGCACTCCGTAGCGGGGGCACAGATACGCAGTATTTT.

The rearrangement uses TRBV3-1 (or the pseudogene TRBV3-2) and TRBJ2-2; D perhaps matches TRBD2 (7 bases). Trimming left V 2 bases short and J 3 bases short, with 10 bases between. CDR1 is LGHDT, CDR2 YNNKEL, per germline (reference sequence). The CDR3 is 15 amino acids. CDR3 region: CASSQKGGDTGELFF. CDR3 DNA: TGTGCCAGCAGCCAAAAGGGGGGGGACACCGGGGAGCTGTTTTTT.

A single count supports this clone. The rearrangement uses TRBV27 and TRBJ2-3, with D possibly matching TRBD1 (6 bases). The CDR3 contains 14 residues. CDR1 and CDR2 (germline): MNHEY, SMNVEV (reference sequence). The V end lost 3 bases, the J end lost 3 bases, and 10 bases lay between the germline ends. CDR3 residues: CASSLGRGTDTQYF. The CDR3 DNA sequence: TGTGCCAGCAGTTTGGGCAGGGGAACAGATACGCAGTATTTT.

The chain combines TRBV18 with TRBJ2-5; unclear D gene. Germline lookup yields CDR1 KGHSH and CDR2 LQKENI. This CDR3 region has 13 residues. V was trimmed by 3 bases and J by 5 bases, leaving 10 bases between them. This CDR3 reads CASSPLNRETQYF. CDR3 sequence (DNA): TGTGCCAGCTCACCTCTGAACCGGGAGACCCAGTACTTC.

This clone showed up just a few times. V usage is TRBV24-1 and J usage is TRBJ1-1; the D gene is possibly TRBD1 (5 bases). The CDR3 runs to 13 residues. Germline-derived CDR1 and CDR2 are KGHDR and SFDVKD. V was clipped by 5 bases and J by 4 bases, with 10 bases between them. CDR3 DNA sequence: TGTGCCACCAGTGTTGCGGGGGGCACTGAAGCTTTCTTT. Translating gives CATSVAGGTEAFF.

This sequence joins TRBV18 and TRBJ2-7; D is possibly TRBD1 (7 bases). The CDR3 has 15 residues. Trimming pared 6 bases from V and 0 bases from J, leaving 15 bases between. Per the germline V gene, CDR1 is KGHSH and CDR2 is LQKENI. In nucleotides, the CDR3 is TGTGCCAGCTCCACCTCAGGGGGGAGCTCCTACGAGCAGTACTTC. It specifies CASSTSGGSSYEQYF.

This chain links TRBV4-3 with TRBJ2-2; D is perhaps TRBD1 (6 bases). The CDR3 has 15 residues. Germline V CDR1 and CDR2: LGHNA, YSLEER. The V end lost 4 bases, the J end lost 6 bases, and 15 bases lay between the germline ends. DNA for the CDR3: TGCGCCAGCAGCCCAAACAATAACAGGGCCGGGGAGCTGTTTTTT. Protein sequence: CASSPNNNRAGELFF.